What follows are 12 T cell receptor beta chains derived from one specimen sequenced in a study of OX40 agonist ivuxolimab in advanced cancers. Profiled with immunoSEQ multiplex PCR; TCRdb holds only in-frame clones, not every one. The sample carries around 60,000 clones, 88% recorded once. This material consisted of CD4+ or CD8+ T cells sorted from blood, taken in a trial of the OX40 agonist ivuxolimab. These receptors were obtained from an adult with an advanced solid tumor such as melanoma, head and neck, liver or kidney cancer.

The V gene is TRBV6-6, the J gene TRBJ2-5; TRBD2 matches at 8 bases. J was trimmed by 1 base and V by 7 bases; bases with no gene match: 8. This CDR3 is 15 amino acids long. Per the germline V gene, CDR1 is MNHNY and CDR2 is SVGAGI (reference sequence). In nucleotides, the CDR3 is TGTGCCAGCATTCAAGCGGGAGTTGCCCAAGAGACCCAGTACTTC. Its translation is CASIQAGVAQETQYF.

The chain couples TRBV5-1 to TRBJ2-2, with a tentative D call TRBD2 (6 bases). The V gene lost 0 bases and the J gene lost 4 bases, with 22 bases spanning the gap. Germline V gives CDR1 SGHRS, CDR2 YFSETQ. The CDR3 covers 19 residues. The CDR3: CASSLDPAATPGGTGELFF. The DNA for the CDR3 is TGCGCCAGCAGCTTGGATCCAGCGGCCACACCCGGGGGCACCGGGGAGCTGTTTTTT.

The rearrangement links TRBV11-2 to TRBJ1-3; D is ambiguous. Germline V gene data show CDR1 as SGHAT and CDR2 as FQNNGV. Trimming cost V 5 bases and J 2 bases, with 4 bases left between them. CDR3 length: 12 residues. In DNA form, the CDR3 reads TGTGCCAGCAGCAGTCCTGGAAACACCATATATTTT. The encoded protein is CASSSPGNTIYF.

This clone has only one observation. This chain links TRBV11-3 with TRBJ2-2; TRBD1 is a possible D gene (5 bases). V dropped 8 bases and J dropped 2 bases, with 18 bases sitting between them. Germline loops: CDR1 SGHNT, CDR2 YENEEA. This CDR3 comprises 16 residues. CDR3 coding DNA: TGTGCCAGCCGTTCCCGCGTAGACAGTAACACCGGGGAGCTGTTTTTT. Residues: CASRSRVDSNTGELFF. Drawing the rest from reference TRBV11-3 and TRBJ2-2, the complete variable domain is EAGVVQSPRYKIIEKKQPVAFWCNPISGHNTLYWYLQNLGQGPELLIRYENEEAVDDSQLPKDRFSAERLKGVDSTLKIQPAELGDSAVYLCASRSRVDSNTGELFFGEGSRLTVL.

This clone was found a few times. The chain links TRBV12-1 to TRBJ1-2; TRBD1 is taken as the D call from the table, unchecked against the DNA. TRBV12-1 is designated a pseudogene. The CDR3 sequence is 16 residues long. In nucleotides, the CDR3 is TGTGCCAGCAGCCCGTTAGCTCAACAGGGGATCTATGGCTACACCTTC. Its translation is CASSPLAQQGIYGYTF.

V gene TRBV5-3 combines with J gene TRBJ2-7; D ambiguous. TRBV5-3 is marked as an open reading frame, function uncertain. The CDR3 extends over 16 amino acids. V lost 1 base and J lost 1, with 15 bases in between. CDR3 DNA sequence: TGTGCCAGAAGCTTGAAGGCAGGCGGACCGTCCTACGAGCAGTACTTC. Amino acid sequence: CARSLKAGGPSYEQYF.

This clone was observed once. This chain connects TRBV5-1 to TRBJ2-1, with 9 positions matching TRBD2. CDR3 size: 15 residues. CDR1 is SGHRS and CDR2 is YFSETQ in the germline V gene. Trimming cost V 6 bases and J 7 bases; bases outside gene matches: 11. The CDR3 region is CASTVAGAQGNEQFF. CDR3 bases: TGCGCCAGCACAGTAGCGGGAGCTCAAGGTAATGAGCAGTTCTTC.

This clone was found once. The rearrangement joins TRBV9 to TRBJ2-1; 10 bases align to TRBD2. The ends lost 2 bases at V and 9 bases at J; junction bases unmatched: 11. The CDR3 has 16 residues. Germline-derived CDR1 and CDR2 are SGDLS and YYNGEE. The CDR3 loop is CASSVRAGGASGEQFF. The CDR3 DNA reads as TGTGCCAGCAGCGTGAGAGCGGGAGGGGCAAGTGGTGAGCAGTTCTTC.

CDR3 loop: CASTPLRSPYEQYF. CDR3 bases: TGTGCCAGCACCCCTCTACGCAGCCCCTACGAGCAGTACTTC. This sequence joins TRBV2 and TRBJ2-7; D gene ambiguous. The CDR3 has 14 amino acids. V shed 7 bases and J shed 2 bases, with 15 bases lying between them. Germline assignment: CDR1 SNHLY and CDR2 FYNNEI.

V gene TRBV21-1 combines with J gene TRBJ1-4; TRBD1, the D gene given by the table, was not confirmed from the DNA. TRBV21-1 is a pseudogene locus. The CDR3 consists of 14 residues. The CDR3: CASSKGQGNEKLFF. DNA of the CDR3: TGTGCCAGCAGCAAGGGACAGGGGAATGAAAAACTGTTTTTT.

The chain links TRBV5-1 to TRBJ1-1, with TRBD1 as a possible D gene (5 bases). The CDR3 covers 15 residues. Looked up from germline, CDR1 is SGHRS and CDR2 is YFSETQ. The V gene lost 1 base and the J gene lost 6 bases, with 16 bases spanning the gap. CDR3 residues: CASSLRQGSISEAFF. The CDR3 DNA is TGCGCCAGCAGCTTGCGCCAGGGATCGATCTCTGAAGCTTTCTTT.

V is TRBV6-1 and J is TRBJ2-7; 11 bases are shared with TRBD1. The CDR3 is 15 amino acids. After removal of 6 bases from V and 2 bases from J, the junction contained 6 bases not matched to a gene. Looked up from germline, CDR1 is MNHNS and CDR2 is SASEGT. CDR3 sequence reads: CASSLGTGGTYEQYF. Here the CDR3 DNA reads TGTGCCAGCAGCCTTGGGACAGGGGGAACCTACGAGCAGTACTTC.